This T cell receptor beta chain came from a study of CD8+CD57+ T cells in acquired aplastic anemia (dated by TCRdb to 2016 to 2018). Looking at the study overall: A mean of roughly 3.2 ug of DNA, ranging from about 0.2 to 27.4 ug, was extracted from sorted CD4+ and CD8+ cells. An average of about 10 million reads for CD4+ cells and 11 million to 13 million reads for CD8+ cells was obtained from healthy donor samples. Overall study results and their limits: Around 28 CD8+ CDR3 sequences were found to be shared between patients and controls, but these sequences appeared to be highly expressed in patients and within the immunodominant clones of the patients. CD8+ Simpson's diversity did not differ significantly between patients and healthy controls (P=0.060).

Genomic DNA served as template for TCR beta VDJ combination and CDR3 sequence profiling. An Illumina HiSeq 2000 was used for TCR repertoire sequencing. The authors processed their data as follows. TRBV/TRBJ rearrangement plots, CDR3 size and DJ length profiles, and Simpson's diversity index were used to assess repertoires. Whichever DNA sequence was most abundant in the deep sequencing data was defined as the immunodominant clone. CDR3 amino acid sequences were checked for sharing across subjects and were also compared against the VDJdb database and published repertoires. TCRdb cleaned the public reads at Q25 with fastp, built clones with MiXCR and kept in-frame beta chains. Entries are consolidated by CDR3 protein sequence, retaining the most common genes and DNA. TCRdb's processing, not the authors', yielded these V and J calls. This sample is represented by about 180,000 distinct CDR3 sequences; approximately 45% of them were singletons. The ten largest clones add up to 2.5% to 3.5% of the sample.

Remarks on this clonotype: Its specific antigen is unknown. No base-level quality is on record; no much larger clone is a single base apart.

The CDR3 spans 14 residues, from the cysteine through the phenylalanine. Left in the record is the CDR3 DNA by itself, 42 bases read in frame from the first base. V and J are trimmed by 2 bases and 4 bases, and the gene matches miss 3 bases of the junction. In the germline V gene, CDR1 corresponds to SNHLY and CDR2 to FYNNEI. In this study, sorted CD4+ and CD8+ T cells from the blood of healthy subjects and of severe aplastic anemia patients had their TCR repertoires deep-sequenced. Ficoll-Paque density gradient centrifugation was used to isolate peripheral blood mononuclear cells. Before DNA was extracted, CD4+ and CD8+ T cells were sorted using either FACS or magnetic beads.

The clonotype was recovered from a human donor in good health. Sequenced: sorted CD4+, CD8+, or CD8+CD57+ T cells (not recorded which) from PBMCs. The rearrangement joined TRBV2 to TRBJ2-5, and 8 bases in between align with TRBD1. The DNA sequence reads TGTGCCAGCAGTGAAACAGGGGGAGGAGAGACCCAGTACTTC. It specifies CASSETGGGETQYF.